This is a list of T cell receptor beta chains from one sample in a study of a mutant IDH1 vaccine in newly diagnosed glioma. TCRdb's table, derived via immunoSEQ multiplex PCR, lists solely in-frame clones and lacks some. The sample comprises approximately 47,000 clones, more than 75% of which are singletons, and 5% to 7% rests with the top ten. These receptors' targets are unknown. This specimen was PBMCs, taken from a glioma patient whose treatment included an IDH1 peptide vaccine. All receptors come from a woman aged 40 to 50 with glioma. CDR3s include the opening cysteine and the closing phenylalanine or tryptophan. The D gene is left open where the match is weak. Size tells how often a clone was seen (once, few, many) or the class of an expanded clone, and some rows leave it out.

TGTGCCAGTTCCCGAGGTACAGGCTCACTGGGGGCCCTCCACTTT CASSRGTGSLGALHF - TRBV6-5 - TRBJ1-6
TGCGCCAGCAGCGCAGGGGGAAACAGGTACGAGCAGTACTTC CASSAGGNRYEQYF TRBD1 TRBV5-1 - TRBJ2-7
TGTGCCAGCAGTGGGTTACGATCCCAAGAGACCCAGTACTTC CASSGLRSQETQYF - TRBV2 - TRBJ2-5
TGTGCCAGTAGAGGGCCGAGACGTGACACCGGGGAGCTGTTTTTT CASRGPRRDTGELFF - TRBV19 - TRBJ2-2
TGTGCCAGCAGTGGCCACTTTAATGAAAAACTGTTTTTT CASSGHFNEKLFF - TRBV25-1 - TRBJ1-4
TGTGCCATCAGTAAACTAGCGGGGCGGCAAGAGACCCAGTACTTC CAISKLAGRQETQYF TRBD2 TRBV10-3 - TRBJ2-5
TGTGCCAGCAGCTTGGGGGGGATCACAGATACGCAGTATTTT CASSLGGITDTQYF - TRBV5-4 once TRBJ2-3
TGCGCCAGCAGCCAACCGACCTTGAGGGCGGGACAGGGGGCCACTGAAGCTTTCTTT CASSQPTLRAGQGATEAFF TRBD1 TRBV4-1 - TRBJ1-1
TGTGCCAGCAGCCCGGGAGACTGGGCGGTGGGCACAGATACGCAGTATTTT CASSPGDWAVGTDTQYF - TRBV11-2 - TRBJ2-3
TGTGCCAGCAGTGAATTCGCTAGCGGTTACAATGAGCAGTTCTTC CASSEFASGYNEQFF TRBD2 TRBV25-1 - TRBJ2-1
TGTGCCAGCAGTCCTGAGGGCCTGGGGCGTAAAAATTCACCCCTCCACTTT CASSPEGLGRKNSPLHF - TRBV7-6 - TRBJ1-6
TGTGCTAGCAGCCGGGACAGGGATCAGCCCCAGCATTTT CASSRDRDQPQHF TRBD1 TRBV7-7 - TRBJ1-5
TGTGCCAGTAGTAGCCTAGCGTTAAACACAGATACGCAGTATTTT CASSSLALNTDTQYF - TRBV19 - TRBJ2-3
TGTGCCAGCAGCTTAGACCCAGTGTATCGTTTACCCCTCCACTTT CASSLDPVYRLPLHF - TRBV11-2 - TRBJ1-6
TGTGCCAGCAGTTACTCAACTAGAGCGAATGAGCAGTTCTTC CASSYSTRANEQFF - TRBV6-5 - TRBJ2-1
TGTGCCAGCAGTTACCATGTCGGGGAGCTGTTTTTT CASSYHVGELFF - TRBV6-5 - TRBJ2-2
TGTGCCACCAGCAGAGTAAGAAGGGAGACCCAGTACTTC CATSRVRRETQYF - TRBV15 - TRBJ2-5
TGCGCCAGCAGCCAGCTACAGGGTCCCAATGAGCAGTTCTTC CASSQLQGPNEQFF - TRBV5-1 - TRBJ2-1
TGTGCCAGCAGCGGGGGGACCATAAGAGGGGAAAAACTGTTTTTT CASSGGTIRGEKLFF - TRBV5-5 few TRBJ1-4
TGTGCCACCAGCTGGAGCCGAGACATGAACACTGAAGCTTTCTTT CATSWSRDMNTEAFF - TRBV15 few TRBJ1-1
TGTGCCAGCAGCTTTCTGACTAGCGGCGAGCAGTACTTC CASSFLTSGEQYF TRBD2 TRBV5-5 - TRBJ2-7
TGTGCCAGCAGCTTAGGCCGCTCTGGAAACACCATATATTTT CASSLGRSGNTIYF - TRBV11-2 - TRBJ1-3
TGTGCCAGCGGAGCAGGGAGAAACACTGAAGCTTTCTTT CASGAGRNTEAFF - TRBV25-1 - TRBJ1-1
TGTGCCAGCAGCTTTTCTGGACAGCCCGGCTACACCTTC CASSFSGQPGYTF - TRBV6-5 - TRBJ1-2
TGTGCCAGCAGCTTTTCGGGGAGACTATACGAGCAGTACTTC CASSFSGRLYEQYF - TRBV5-4 - TRBJ2-7
TGCAGTGCGCGACAGGGAGGCGGCTACACCTTC CSARQGGGYTF TRBD1 TRBV20-1 - TRBJ1-2
TGTGCCATCAGTGCTGAGGTCAGGAATTCACCCCTCCACTTT CAISAEVRNSPLHF - TRBV10-3 - TRBJ1-6
TGTGCCAGCAGTGACAGTTGGGGAAACACCATATATTTT CASSDSWGNTIYF - TRBV6-1 - TRBJ1-3
TGTGCCACCAGCAGGCAGGGATCTAATGAAAAACTGTTTTTT CATSRQGSNEKLFF - TRBV15 once TRBJ1-4
TGTGCCAGTAGTATTCAGCGAAACACCATATATTTT CASSIQRNTIYF - TRBV19 - TRBJ1-3
TGTGCCAGCAGTGAAAAGGGCAGGATACGCTACACCTTC CASSEKGRIRYTF - TRBV6-1 - TRBJ1-2
TGTGCCAGCAGCTTAGGACAGGGTACTGGAAACACCATATATTTT CASSLGQGTGNTIYF TRBD1 TRBV5-4 few TRBJ1-3
TGTGCCATCAGTGAAGGGGACAGGGCGGCTGGAAACACCATATATTTT CAISEGDRAAGNTIYF TRBD1 TRBV10-3 - TRBJ1-3
TGCGCCAGCAGCCGCCAGGGGGGTCAGGGGAACTATGGCTACACCTTC CASSRQGGQGNYGYTF TRBD1 TRBV4-3 - TRBJ1-2
TGCACCAGCAGCTCCGGACAGGGAGGTTCCGGGGAAGCGCGTTCACCCCTCCACTTT CTSSSGQGGSGEARSPLHF - TRBV1 - TRBJ1-6